The next 24 T cell receptor beta chains were all read from a single sample in a study of shared T cell receptors in the human thymus. The method was immunoSEQ multiplex PCR; TCRdb's version includes in-frame clones alone and lacks a portion of them. The sample records about 660,000 clones, around 87% being singletons. The same sample was also used in a study of human thymus T cells.

The source material was thymocytes. Receptors originate from a boy under two years old with a congenital heart defect.

The V and J genes are TRBV7-4 and TRBJ2-5, with 7 bases lining up with TRBD1. The CDR3 totals 15 residues. J gave up 2 bases and V 4 bases, and 7 bases lay outside the gene matches. CDR1 and CDR2 (germline): SGHVT, SQSDAQ. The CDR3 DNA sequence: TGTGCCAGCAGCTCGCTCGGGACAGCTCAAGAGACCCAGTACTTC. Protein product: CASSSLGTAQETQYF.

The genes are TRBV6-1 and TRBJ1-5; D is possibly TRBD1 (5 bases). V was shortened by 3 bases and J by 6 bases, with 9 bases between the two germline ends. This CDR3 has 13 residues. Germline lookup yields CDR1 MNHNS and CDR2 SASEGT. CDR3 region: CASSDGAPQPQHF. DNA of the CDR3: TGTGCCAGCAGTGATGGGGCCCCTCAGCCCCAGCATTTT.

This chain connects TRBV6-1 to TRBJ1-1, with D uncertain. There are 13 residues in the CDR3. Trimming stripped 8 bases from V and 0 bases from J, with 10 bases between. Germline V gene sequence: CDR1 MNHNS, CDR2 SASEGT. DNA of the CDR3: TGTGCCAGCCGTCGGGATCTGAACACTGAAGCTTTCTTT. This codes for CASRRDLNTEAFF.

The chain joins TRBV7-4 to TRBJ1-6, with D tentatively TRBD1 (5 bases). This CDR3 is 17 amino acids long. Trimming took 7 bases from V and 2 from J, leaving 18 bases between them. The germline gives CDR1 SGHVT, CDR2 SQSDAQ. This CDR3 is CASIIGAASAYNSPLHF. The CDR3 DNA reads TGTGCCAGCATAATTGGGGCAGCTAGCGCCTATAATTCACCCCTCCACTTT.

The V call is TRBV5-1, the J call TRBJ2-3; 9 bases are shared with TRBD2. This CDR3 comprises 18 residues. V lost 1 base to trimming and J lost 1 base; unmatched junction nucleotides: 10. CDR1 SGHRS and CDR2 YFSETQ come from the germline V gene. The CDR3, as DNA: TGCGCCAGCAGCTTGATTCGACAAGCGGGGGGCCGCACAGATACGCAGTATTTT. Amino acid sequence: CASSLIRQAGGRTDTQYF.

A single count supports this clone. The rearrangement joins TRBV5-4 to TRBJ2-5; TRBD2 might be the D (5 bases). V lost 1 base, J lost 2 bases, and 9 bases lay in between. CDR3 length: 14 residues. Germline CDR1 is SGHNT and CDR2 is YYREEE (reference sequence). CDR3 in DNA: TGTGCCAGCAGCTTGAGTCGGGGACAAGAGACCCAGTACTTC. It is translated as CASSLSRGQETQYF. Together with reference TRBV5-4 and TRBJ2-5, the CDR3 gives the full variable domain: ETGVTQSPTHLIKTRGQQVTLRCSSQSGHNTVSWYQQALGQGPQFIFQYYREEENGRGNFPPRFSGLQFPNYSSELNVNALELDDSALYLCASSLSRGQETQYFGPGTRLLVL.

The chain joins TRBV6-5 to TRBJ2-4, with 10 bases that match TRBD2. The CDR3 contains 16 residues. J was trimmed by 1 base and V by 4 bases; bases with no gene match: 4. Germline-derived CDR1 and CDR2 are MNHEY and SVGAGI. The CDR3 loop is CASSLGLAKAKNIQYF. CDR3 bases: TGTGCCAGCAGTTTGGGACTAGCGAAGGCCAAAAACATTCAGTACTTC.

This clone has just a few counts. The rearrangement uses TRBV12-5 and TRBJ1-5; the match to TRBD1 covers 9 bases. Germline V CDR1 and CDR2: LGHNT, FRNRAP. The CDR3 extends over 15 amino acids. The trim removed 6 bases at V and 6 bases at J, leaving 9 bases unmatched. The CDR3 DNA reads as TGTGCTAGTGGAATACAGGGGGCAGTGAGTCAGCCCCAGCATTTT. Residues: CASGIQGAVSQPQHF.

The rearrangement joins TRBV6-5 to TRBJ2-7; D might be TRBD2 (6 bases). CDR1 and CDR2 from the germline V gene are MNHEY and SVGAGI. CDR3 length: 15 residues. V shed 5 bases and J shed 5 bases, with 19 bases lying between them. CDR3 coding DNA: TGTGCCAGCAGTCCTCCTTATGGGAGGTTCCACGAGCAGTACTTC. Translation: CASSPPYGRFHEQYF.

The chain joins TRBV27 to TRBJ1-2, with 8 bases that match TRBD1. Losses at the gene ends were 5 bases for V and 6 bases for J; bases not matched to a gene: 14. CDR1 and CDR2 from the germline V gene are MNHEY and SMNVEV (reference sequence). The CDR3 consists of 16 residues. For the CDR3, the DNA is TGTGCCAGCAGTAACCGGGCAGGGGGCGCGGGTCATGGCTACACCTTC. Protein product: CASSNRAGGAGHGYTF.

The J gene is TRBJ2-3, the V gene TRBV10-1; D might be TRBD2 (6 bases). Trimming removed 0 bases at V and 0 bases at J, with 7 bases between. CDR3 length: 15 residues. The germline gives CDR1 WNHNN, CDR2 SYGVQD (reference sequence). The CDR3 sequence is CASSESTRSTDTQYF. DNA of the CDR3: TGCGCCAGCAGTGAGTCGACTAGAAGCACAGATACGCAGTATTTT.

This rearrangement joins TRBV10-1 to TRBJ2-1; 9 bases match TRBD2. V dropped 2 bases and J dropped 3; count of bases not matched to a gene: 5. CDR1 is WNHNN and CDR2 is SYGVQD in the germline V gene (reference sequence). This CDR3 has 16 residues. Here the CDR3 reads CASSERAGGLYNEQFF. CDR3 in DNA: TGCGCCAGCAGTGAGAGGGCGGGAGGGCTCTACAATGAGCAGTTCTTC.

V is TRBV19 and J is TRBJ1-5; D is uncertain. From germline, CDR1 is LNHDA and CDR2 SQIVND (reference sequence). This CDR3 contains 13 residues. The V and J ends lost 4 bases and 6 bases respectively, with 10 bases between them. CDR3 bases: TGTGCCAGTAGTACCCTAAGGAGTCAGCCCCAGCATTTT. This gives the protein CASSTLRSQPQHF.

This sequence joins TRBV15 and TRBJ2-1; D perhaps matches TRBD2 (6 bases). V lost 2 bases and J 9 bases, leaving 23 bases between the germline ends. CDR1 and CDR2 (germline): LNHNV, YYDKDF (reference sequence). The CDR3 has 17 amino acids. The CDR3 spells CATSRPPFASGGCEQFF. For the CDR3, the DNA is TGTGCCACCAGCAGACCTCCTTTCGCCAGCGGAGGGTGTGAGCAGTTCTTC.

This clone has a single count. This chain joins TRBV10-3 and TRBJ2-2, with TRBD1 matching over 7 bases. CDR3 length: 16 residues. The germline gives CDR1 ENHRY, CDR2 SYGVKD. Trimming removed 6 bases from V and 5 bases from J; junction bases left unmatched: 12. CDR3 coding DNA: TGTGCCATCAGAAAAGGGGGCTCCCGGAGTACCGGGGAGCTGTTTTTT. Encoded protein: CAIRKGGSRSTGELFF.

This sequence joins TRBV2 and TRBJ1-5, with D possibly matching TRBD1 (6 bases). Germline V gene data show CDR1 as SNHLY and CDR2 as FYNNEI. CDR3 length equals 15 residues. V gave up 4 bases and J gave up 4 bases, with 14 bases separating them. CDR3 DNA sequence: TGTGCCAGCAGTGTAGGGGGGGGCGGGAATCAGCCCCAGCATTTT. Protein product: CASSVGGGGNQPQHF.

The genes are TRBV30 and TRBJ1-4, with a possible D match to TRBD1 (6 bases). This CDR3 region has 16 residues. Per germline, CDR1 GTSNPN and CDR2 SVGIG (reference sequence). V was shortened by 2 bases and J by 3 bases, with 16 bases between the two germline ends. In DNA form, the CDR3 reads TGTGCCTGGAGTACACGACGAGGACAGTCTAATGAAAAACTGTTTTTT. This gives the protein CAWSTRRGQSNEKLFF.

Notes on this clone: A junction end diverges from the germline sequence, so it may reflect a read error. The chain carries TRBV10-3 and TRBJ1-1; 10 positions match TRBD1. Germline-derived CDR1 and CDR2 are ENHRY and SYGVKD. CDR3 size: 13 residues. As DNA, the CDR3 is TGTGCCATCATCGGCGACAGGGGGCCATCGGCGATTTTT. Translated: CAIIGDRGPSAIF.

The DNA of the CDR3 is TGCGCCAGCAGCCACCCCGGGACAGGGGCCACACGGGGGTTCTTC. It is translated as CASSHPGTGATRGFF. The chain recombines TRBV4-1 with TRBJ2-1, with TRBD1 identical over 10 bases. The CDR3 spans 15 residues. The V segment lost 3 bases and the J segment 15 bases; nucleotides outside the gene matches: 14. Germline V gene data show CDR1 as MGHRA and CDR2 as YSYEKL.

With regard to this clone: One end of the junction does not line up with germline, which may come from a read error. This same CDR3 is encoded by further DNA sequences in the sample. This sequence joins TRBV10-3 and TRBJ1-6, with 7 positions matching TRBD1. Germline assignment: CDR1 ENHRY and CDR2 SYGVKD. CDR3 length equals 17 residues. The CDR3 DNA is TGTGCCATCAGTGAGGGGGCATCCGGGACAGATAATTCCCCCCTCCACTTT. It encodes CAISEGASGTDNSPLHF.

This sequence joins TRBV6-5 and TRBJ1-5; TRBD1 is a possible D gene (5 bases). This CDR3 has 16 residues. Germline V gene lookup returns CDR1 MNHEY and CDR2 SVGAGI. Trimming stripped 4 bases from V and 4 bases from J, with 17 bases between. The DNA of the CDR3 is TGTGCCAGCAGTTCCCCCTCCGCAGGGCCTAATCAGCCCCAGCATTTT. Its translation: CASSSPSAGPNQPQHF.

This rearrangement joins TRBV7-6 to TRBJ1-5, with D perhaps matching TRBD1 (6 bases). V shed 5 bases and J shed 0 bases, with 17 bases lying between them. Looked up from germline, CDR1 is SGHVS and CDR2 is FNYEAQ. The CDR3 length is 17 residues. DNA for the CDR3: TGTGCCAGCAGCCCCGAGAGGACAGAAATTAGCAATCAGCCCCAGCATTTT. Translation gives CASSPERTEISNQPQHF.

The J gene is TRBJ2-1, the V gene TRBV11-2; the match to TRBD2 covers 7 bases. The CDR3 loop spans 15 amino acids. Germline trimming cut 5 bases from V and 4 bases from J; bases unmatched to any gene: 8. Germline assignment: CDR1 SGHAT and CDR2 FQNNGV. The CDR3 sequence: CASSPPPSGYNEQFF. CDR3 bases: TGTGCCAGCAGCCCCCCCCCTAGCGGATACAATGAGCAGTTCTTC.

The chain employs TRBV14 and TRBJ1-5; 7 nucleotides align to TRBD1. Germline CDR1 and CDR2: SGHDN and FVKESK. The CDR3 runs to 15 residues. With V trimmed by 4 bases and J by 5 bases, 8 bases remained unmatched. The CDR3 sequence: CASSLPTGPYQPQHF. CDR3 sequence (DNA): TGTGCCAGCAGCCTACCGACAGGGCCTTATCAGCCCCAGCATTTT.